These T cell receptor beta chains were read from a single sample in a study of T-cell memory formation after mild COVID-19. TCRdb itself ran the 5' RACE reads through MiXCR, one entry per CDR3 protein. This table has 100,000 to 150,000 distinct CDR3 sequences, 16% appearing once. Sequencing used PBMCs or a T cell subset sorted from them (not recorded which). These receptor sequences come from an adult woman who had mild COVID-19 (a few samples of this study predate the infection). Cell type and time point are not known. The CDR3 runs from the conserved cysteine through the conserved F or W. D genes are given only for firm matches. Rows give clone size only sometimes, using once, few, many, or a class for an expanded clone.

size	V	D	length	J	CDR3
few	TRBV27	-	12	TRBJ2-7	CASSTRSGEQYF
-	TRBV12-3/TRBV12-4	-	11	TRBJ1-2	CASSAEYGYTF
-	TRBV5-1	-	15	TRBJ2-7	CASSLAAGASYEQYF
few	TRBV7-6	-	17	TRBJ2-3	CASSLGELAGPADTQYF
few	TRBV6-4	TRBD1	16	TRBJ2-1	CASSDEVGQGGNEQFF
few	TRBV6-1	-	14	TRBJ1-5	CASSEAGSGQPQHF
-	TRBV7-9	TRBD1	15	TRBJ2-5	CASSFGQGNQETQYF
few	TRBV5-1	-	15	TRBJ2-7	CASSLAAGSSYEQYF
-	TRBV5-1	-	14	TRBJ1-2	CASSLATGNYGYTF
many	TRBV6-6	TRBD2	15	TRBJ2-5	CASSYAGTNQETQYF
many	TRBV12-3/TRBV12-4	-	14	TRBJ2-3	CASSPHGGADTQYF
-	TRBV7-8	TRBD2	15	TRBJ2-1	CASSLARLAGSEQFF
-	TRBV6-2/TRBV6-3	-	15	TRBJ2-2	CASSPGTQFTGELFF
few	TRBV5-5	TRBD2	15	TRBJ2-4	CASSPRAGGGNIQYF
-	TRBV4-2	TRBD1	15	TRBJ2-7	CASSQPDRGSYEQYF
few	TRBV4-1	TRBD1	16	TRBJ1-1	CASSQVQGAANTEAFF
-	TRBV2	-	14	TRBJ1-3	CASSYRLSGNTIYF
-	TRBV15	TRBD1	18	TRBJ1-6	CATSRDRTGDSYNSPLHF
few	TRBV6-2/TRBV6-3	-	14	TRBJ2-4	CASSYTRAKNIQYF
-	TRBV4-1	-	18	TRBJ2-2	CASSQAERAPGWSGELFF
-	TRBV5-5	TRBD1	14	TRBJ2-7	CASSRTGDAYEQYF
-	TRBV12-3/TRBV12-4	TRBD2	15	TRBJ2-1	CASSLGSSGDNEQFF
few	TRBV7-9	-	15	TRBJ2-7	CASSLAGGAAYEQYF
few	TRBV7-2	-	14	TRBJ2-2	CASSSHRVTGELFF
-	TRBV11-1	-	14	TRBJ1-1	CASSLGHLNTEAFF
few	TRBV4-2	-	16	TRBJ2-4	CASSQGAILAKNIQYF
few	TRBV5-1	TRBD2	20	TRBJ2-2	CASSKLASGGHTRSTGELFF
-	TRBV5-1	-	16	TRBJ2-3	CASSLAPFGATDTQYF
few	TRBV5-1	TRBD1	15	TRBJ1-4	CASSPGQEIREKLFF
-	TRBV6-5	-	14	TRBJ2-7	CASSSGLGTYEQYF
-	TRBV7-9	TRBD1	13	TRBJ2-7	CASSLMTGGEQYF
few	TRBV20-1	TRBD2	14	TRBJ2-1	CSAIPGRADNEQFF
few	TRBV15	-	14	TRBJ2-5	CATSRDIGKETQYF
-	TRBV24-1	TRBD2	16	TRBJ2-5	CATSGGLAGNQETQYF
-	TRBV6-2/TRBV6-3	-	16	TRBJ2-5	CASSYTVGEGAETQYF
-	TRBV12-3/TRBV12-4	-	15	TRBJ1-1	CASSERQAWDTEAFF
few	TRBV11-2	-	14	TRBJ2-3	CASSSGRVTDTQYF
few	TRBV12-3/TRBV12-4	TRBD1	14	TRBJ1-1	CASRWTGNGTEAFF
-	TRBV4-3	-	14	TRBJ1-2	CASSQETVEAGYTF
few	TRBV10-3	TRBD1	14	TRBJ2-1	CAISAGTAHNEQFF
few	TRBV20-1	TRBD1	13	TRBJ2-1	CSAPTGGGNEQFF
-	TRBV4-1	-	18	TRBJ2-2	CASSLPERGAYIAGELFF
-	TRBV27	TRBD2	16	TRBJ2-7	CASSFGTSGPPRKQYF
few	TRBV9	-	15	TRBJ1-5	CASSTRGRGIQPQHF
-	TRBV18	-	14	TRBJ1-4	CASSPGATNEKLFF